The text below deals with one TCR beta chain. This record comes from a study of blood T cell repertoires in COVID-19. Data came from immunoSEQ multiplex PCR; TCRdb stores just in-frame clones and leaves some out. The table has about 500,000 clones, about 89% seen once. Per germline, CDR1 KGHDR and CDR2 SFDVKD. Deletions cut 1 base from V and 8 bases from J, with 8 bases between. The CDR3 spans 12 residues. The sequenced material came from peripheral blood. The chain has TRBV24-1 and TRBJ2-7, with D perhaps matching TRBD1 (6 bases). The receptor was derived from a woman between 50 and 59 years old with COVID-19, enrolled during active disease. In DNA, the CDR3 is TGTGCCACCAGTGATTTCGGACAGAAGCAGTACTTC. Its protein is CATSDFGQKQYF.